The next 8 T cell receptor beta chains were all read from a single sample in a study of blood T cell repertoires in COVID-19. Some clones are missing from TCRdb's copy, which holds only in-frame ones; the method was immunoSEQ multiplex PCR. The table has a few hundred thousand clones, approximately 83% seen once. The material sequenced was peripheral blood. The receptors were gathered from a person aged 65-85 years with COVID-19, enrolled during active disease.

The genes are TRBV7-2 and TRBJ1-1; D might be TRBD1 (6 bases). The germline V gene encodes CDR1 SGHTA and CDR2 FQGNSA. The CDR3 sequence is 15 residues long. V gave up 4 bases and J gave up 3 bases, with 15 bases separating them. The CDR3 DNA reads as TGTGCCAGCAGCTCCGCCAGGGGAGGGGACACTGAAGCTTTCTTT. Translated, it gives CASSSARGGDTEAFF.

The chain has TRBV19 and TRBJ2-5; TRBD1 aligns across 9 bases. The germline gives CDR1 LNHDA, CDR2 SQIVND (reference sequence). Trimming cost V 0 bases and J 4 bases; bases outside gene matches: 3. The CDR3 covers 15 residues. The CDR3 is CASSIEHRGRETQYF. The CDR3 DNA reads TGTGCCAGTAGTATAGAACACAGGGGGCGAGAGACCCAGTACTTC.

The chain recombines TRBV25-1 with TRBJ1-6; TRBD1 agrees at 10 bases. There are 14 residues in the CDR3. V trimming: 6 bases; J trimming: 7 bases; junction bases outside the gene matches: 3. Germline CDR1 and CDR2: MGHDK and SYGVNS. CDR3 sequence: CASSRDRGNSPLHF. CDR3 DNA sequence: TGTGCCAGCAGCAGGGACAGGGGAAATTCACCCCTCCACTTT.

This CDR3 is CATSDLSGDGNEQFF. The CDR3, as DNA: TGTGCCACCAGTGATTTGTCCGGAGACGGAAATGAGCAGTTCTTC. The gene calls are TRBV24-1 and TRBJ2-1; D not resolved. Germline V lookup: CDR1 KGHDR, CDR2 SFDVKD. This CDR3 contains 15 residues. Trimming stripped 0 bases from V and 7 bases from J, with 12 bases between.

This chain uses TRBV6-5 with TRBJ2-2; a possible D gene is TRBD1 (6 bases). This CDR3 contains 16 residues. Trimming pared 2 bases from V and 6 bases from J, leaving 16 bases between. Germline V gene sequence: CDR1 MNHEY, CDR2 SVGAGI. CDR3 loop: CASSYGVQDSAGELFF. The CDR3 coding sequence is TGTGCCAGCAGTTACGGAGTTCAGGACAGCGCCGGGGAGCTGTTTTTT.

CDR3 protein: CASSLGLMNTEAFF. CDR3 DNA sequence: TGTGCCAGCAGCTTGGGCCTAATGAACACTGAAGCTTTCTTT. The gene calls are TRBV5-6 and TRBJ1-1; D remains unclear. The CDR3 totals 14 residues. Germline lookup yields CDR1 SGHDT and CDR2 YYEEEE. Trimming left V 0 bases short and J 0 bases short, with 6 bases between.

The chain carries TRBV29-1 and TRBJ2-3; D is uncertain. The CDR3 is made up of 11 amino acids. V shed 4 bases and J shed 4 bases, with 6 bases lying between them. CDR1 and CDR2 from the germline V gene are SQVTM and ANQGSEA. CDR3 loop: CSVVPADTQYF. The CDR3 nucleotides read TGCAGCGTTGTCCCCGCAGATACGCAGTATTTT.

V gene TRBV5-1 combines with J gene TRBJ1-4; D unclear. CDR3 length equals 15 residues. Germline V gives CDR1 SGHRS, CDR2 YFSETQ. Between the trimmed V and J ends, which lost 4 bases and 0 bases, there was a span of 10 bases. The CDR3 region is CASSLSGSTNEKLFF. CDR3 nucleotides: TGCGCCAGCAGCCTGTCGGGATCAACTAATGAAAAACTGTTTTTT.